This T cell receptor (beta chain) was sequenced in a study of shared clonotypes between healthy human individuals. Naive CD8 isolation took CD45RO-negative cells positively selected for CCR7 and excluded terminally differentiated effector memory CD45RA+ cells. The CDR3 runs 17 residues. Germline V gene data show CDR1 as MDHEN and CDR2 as SYDVKM. V was clipped by 2 bases and J by 4 bases; unmatched bases: 11. The study, taken as a whole, reports: An expected dependence of interdonor clonotype sharing on sequencing depth was noted.

Remarks on this clone: As yet, its antigen is unknown.

The test was conducted at deep level. Each replicate PCR on the sorted subsets used roughly 200 ng DNA (around 31,000 T cell genomes). Measured with immunoSEQ multiplex PCR; TCRdb has only the in-frame clones, and not every one. The sample holds almost 700,000 clones, about 91% seen once. Material: naive CD8+ T cells sorted from blood. This receptor was identified in a man aged 25-45 years in good health. This rearrangement joins TRBV28 to TRBJ1-2; TRBD1 agrees at 9 bases. CDR3 sequence (DNA): TGTGCCAGCAGTTTAGTAGGACAGGGGATAGATAGCTATGGCTACACCTTC. Protein sequence: CASSLVGQGIDSYGYTF.